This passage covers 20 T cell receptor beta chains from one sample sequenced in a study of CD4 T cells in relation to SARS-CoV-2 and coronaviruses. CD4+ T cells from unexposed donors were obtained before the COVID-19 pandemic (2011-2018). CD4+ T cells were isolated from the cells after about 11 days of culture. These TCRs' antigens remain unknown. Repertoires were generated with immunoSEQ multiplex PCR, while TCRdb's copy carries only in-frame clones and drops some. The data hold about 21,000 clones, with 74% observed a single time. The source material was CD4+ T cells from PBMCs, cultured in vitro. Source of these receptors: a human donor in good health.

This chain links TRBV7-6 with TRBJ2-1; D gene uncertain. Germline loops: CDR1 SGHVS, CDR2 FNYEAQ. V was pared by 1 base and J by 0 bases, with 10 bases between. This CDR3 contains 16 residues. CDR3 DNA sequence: TGTGCCAGCAGCTTAGGGGCCGATCTCTCCTACAATGAGCAGTTCTTC. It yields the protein CASSLGADLSYNEQFF.

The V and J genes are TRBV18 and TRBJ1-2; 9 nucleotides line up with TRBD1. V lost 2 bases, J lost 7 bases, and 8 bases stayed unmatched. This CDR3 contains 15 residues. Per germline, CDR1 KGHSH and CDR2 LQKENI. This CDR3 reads CASSPTDRGVVGYTF. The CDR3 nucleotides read TGTGCCAGCTCACCAACGGACAGGGGAGTAGTTGGCTACACCTTC.

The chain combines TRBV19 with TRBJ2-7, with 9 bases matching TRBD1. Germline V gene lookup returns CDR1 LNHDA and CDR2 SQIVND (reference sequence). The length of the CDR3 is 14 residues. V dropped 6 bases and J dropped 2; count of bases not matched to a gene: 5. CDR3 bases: TGTGCCAGTAGCGAGGACAGGGGTACCTACGAGCAGTACTTC. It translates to CASSEDRGTYEQYF.

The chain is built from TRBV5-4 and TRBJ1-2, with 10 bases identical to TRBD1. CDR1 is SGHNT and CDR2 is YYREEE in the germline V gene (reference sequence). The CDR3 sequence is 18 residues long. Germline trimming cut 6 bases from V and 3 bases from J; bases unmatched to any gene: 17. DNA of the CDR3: TGTGCCAGCACTCAACCCCGGGACAGGGGATACGGGGACTATGGCTACACCTTC. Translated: CASTQPRDRGYGDYGYTF.

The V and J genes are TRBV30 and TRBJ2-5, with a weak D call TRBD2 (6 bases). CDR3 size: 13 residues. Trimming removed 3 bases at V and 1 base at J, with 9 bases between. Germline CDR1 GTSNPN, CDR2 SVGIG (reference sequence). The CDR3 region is CAWSPGLQETQYF. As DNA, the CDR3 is TGTGCCTGGAGCCCGGGACTCCAAGAGACCCAGTACTTC.

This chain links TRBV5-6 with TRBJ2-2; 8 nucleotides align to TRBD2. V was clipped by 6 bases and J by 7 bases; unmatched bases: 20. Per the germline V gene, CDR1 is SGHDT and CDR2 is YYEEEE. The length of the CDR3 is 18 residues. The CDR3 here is CASTPTGSGSWNGGELFF. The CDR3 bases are TGTGCCAGCACCCCCACGGGGAGCGGGAGTTGGAATGGCGGGGAGCTGTTTTTT.

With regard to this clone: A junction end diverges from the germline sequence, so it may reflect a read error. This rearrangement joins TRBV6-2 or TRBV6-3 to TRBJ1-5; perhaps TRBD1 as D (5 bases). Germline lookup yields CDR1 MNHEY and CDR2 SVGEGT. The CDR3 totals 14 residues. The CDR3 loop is CAISRGGEAQPQHF. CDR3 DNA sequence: TGTGCCATCAGTCGGGGGGGAGAGGCTCAGCCCCAGCATTTT.

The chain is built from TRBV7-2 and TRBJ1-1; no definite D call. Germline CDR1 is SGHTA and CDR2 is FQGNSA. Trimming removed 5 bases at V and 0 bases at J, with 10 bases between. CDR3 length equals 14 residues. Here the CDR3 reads CASSPSGVNTEAFF. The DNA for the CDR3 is TGTGCCAGCAGCCCGAGCGGGGTGAACACTGAAGCTTTCTTT.

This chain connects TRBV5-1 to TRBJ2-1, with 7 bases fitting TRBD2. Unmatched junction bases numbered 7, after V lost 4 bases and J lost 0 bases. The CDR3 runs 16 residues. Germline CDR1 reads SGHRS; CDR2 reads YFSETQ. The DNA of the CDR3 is TGCGCCAGCAGCGGGCTAGCGGAGGGCTCCTACAATGAGCAGTTCTTC. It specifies CASSGLAEGSYNEQFF.

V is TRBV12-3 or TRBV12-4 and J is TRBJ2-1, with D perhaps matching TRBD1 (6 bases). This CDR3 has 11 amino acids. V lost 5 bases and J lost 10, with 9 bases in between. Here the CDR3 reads CASSLRGEQFF. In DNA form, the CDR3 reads TGTGCCAGCAGTCTAAGGGGGGAGCAGTTCTTC.

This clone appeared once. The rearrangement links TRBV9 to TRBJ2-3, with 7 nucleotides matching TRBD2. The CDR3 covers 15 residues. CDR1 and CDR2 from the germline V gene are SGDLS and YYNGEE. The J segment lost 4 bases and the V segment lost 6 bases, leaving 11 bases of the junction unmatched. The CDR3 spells CASTYLAGVADTQYF. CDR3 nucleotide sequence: TGTGCCAGCACCTACTTGGCGGGGGTGGCAGATACGCAGTATTTT.

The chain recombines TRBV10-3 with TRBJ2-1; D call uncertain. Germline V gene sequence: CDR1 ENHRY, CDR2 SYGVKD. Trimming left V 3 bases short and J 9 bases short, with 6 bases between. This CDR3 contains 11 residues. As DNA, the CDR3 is TGTGCCATCAGTGAAAGGGTTGAGCAGTTCTTC. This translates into CAISERVEQFF.

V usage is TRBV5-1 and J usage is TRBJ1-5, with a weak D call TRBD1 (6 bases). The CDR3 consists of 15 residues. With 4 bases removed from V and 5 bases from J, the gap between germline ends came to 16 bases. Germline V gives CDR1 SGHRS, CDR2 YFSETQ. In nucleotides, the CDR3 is TGCGCCAGCAGCGATGCCGGGGGCCTGGATCAGCCCCAGCATTTT. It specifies CASSDAGGLDQPQHF.

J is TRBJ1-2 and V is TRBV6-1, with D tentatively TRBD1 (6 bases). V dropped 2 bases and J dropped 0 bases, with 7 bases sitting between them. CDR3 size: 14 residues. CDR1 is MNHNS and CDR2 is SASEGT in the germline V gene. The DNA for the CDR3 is TGTGCCAGCAGTGAATCAGGGGCTAACTATGGCTACACCTTC. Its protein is CASSESGANYGYTF.

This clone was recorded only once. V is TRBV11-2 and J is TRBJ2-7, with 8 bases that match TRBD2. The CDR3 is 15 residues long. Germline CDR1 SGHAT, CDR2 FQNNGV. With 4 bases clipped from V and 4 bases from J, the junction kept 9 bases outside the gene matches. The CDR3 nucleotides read TGTGCCAGCAGCTACCCTGGACTAGCTAATTACGAGCAGTACTTC. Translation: CASSYPGLANYEQYF.

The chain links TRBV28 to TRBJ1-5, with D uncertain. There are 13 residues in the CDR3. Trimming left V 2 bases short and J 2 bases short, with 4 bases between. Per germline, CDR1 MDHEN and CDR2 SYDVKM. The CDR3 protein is CASSLQGNQPQHF. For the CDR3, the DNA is TGTGCCAGCAGTTTACAGGGCAATCAGCCCCAGCATTTT.

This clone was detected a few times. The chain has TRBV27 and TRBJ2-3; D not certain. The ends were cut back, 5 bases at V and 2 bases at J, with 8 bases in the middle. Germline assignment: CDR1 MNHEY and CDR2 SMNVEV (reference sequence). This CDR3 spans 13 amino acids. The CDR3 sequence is CASSTVNTDTQYF. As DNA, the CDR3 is TGTGCCAGCAGTACGGTTAACACAGATACGCAGTATTTT.

The chain's CDR3 is CAISDGLAKYNEQFF. The DNA for the CDR3 is TGTGCCATCAGTGATGGACTAGCGAAATACAATGAGCAGTTCTTC. This chain uses TRBV10-3 with TRBJ2-1; 9 bases align to TRBD2. V lost 3 bases to trimming and J lost 4 bases; unmatched junction nucleotides: 4. This CDR3 region has 15 residues. Germline V gives CDR1 ENHRY, CDR2 SYGVKD.

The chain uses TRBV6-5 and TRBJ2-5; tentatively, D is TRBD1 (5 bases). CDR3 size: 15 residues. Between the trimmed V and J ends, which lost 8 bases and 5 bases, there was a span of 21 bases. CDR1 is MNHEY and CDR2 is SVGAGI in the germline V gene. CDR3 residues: CASSAQGSYMETQYF. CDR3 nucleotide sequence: TGTGCCAGCTCTGCCCAGGGAAGTTACATGGAGACCCAGTACTTC.

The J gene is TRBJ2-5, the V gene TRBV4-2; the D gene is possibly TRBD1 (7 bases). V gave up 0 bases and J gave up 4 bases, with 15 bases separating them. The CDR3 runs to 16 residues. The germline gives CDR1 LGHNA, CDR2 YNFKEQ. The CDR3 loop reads CASSQDRGTVSETQYF. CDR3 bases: TGTGCCAGCAGCCAAGATCGGGGGACAGTATCAGAGACCCAGTACTTC.